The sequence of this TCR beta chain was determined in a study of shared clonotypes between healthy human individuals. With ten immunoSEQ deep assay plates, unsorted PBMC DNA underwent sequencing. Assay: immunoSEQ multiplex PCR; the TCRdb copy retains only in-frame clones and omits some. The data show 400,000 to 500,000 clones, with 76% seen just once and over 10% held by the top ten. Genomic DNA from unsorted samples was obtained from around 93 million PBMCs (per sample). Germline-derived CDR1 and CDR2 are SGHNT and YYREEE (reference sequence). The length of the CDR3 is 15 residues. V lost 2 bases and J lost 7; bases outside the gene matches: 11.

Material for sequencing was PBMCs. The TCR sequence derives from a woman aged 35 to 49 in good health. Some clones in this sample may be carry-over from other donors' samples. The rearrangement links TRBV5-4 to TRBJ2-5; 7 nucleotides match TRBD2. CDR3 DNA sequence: TGTGCCAGCAGCTTTGAGGGAGGCGGCGGGGGGACCCAGTACTTC. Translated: CASSFEGGGGGTQYF. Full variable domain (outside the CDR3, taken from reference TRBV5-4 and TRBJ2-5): ETGVTQSPTHLIKTRGQQVTLRCSSQSGHNTVSWYQQALGQGPQFIFQYYREEENGRGNFPPRFSGLQFPNYSSELNVNALELDDSALYLCASSFEGGGGGTQYFGPGTRLLVL.